The source of this T cell receptor (beta chain) is a study of T-cell reconstitution after alpha-beta-depleted transplantation in children. This clonotype has a count of ten or more. Trimming took 4 bases from V and 3 from J; bases not matched to a gene: 8. CDR3 length: 16 residues. Per the germline V gene, CDR1 is ENHRY and CDR2 is SYGVKD. Using unique molecular identifiers, the investigators prepared the TCRbeta library. TCRdb analysed the PCR reads with MiXCR anew, one entry per CDR3 protein. Here the sample spans roughly 500,000 distinct CDR3 sequences, roughly an eighth being singletons. The sample was PBMCs from the stem cell graft donor, taken from the stem cell graft. The sequence was collected from a human donor who donated a stem cell graft to a child with combined immunodeficiency. The chain employs TRBV10-3 and TRBJ2-3, with 9 bases aligning to TRBD1. The chain's CDR3 is CAISVRTGVRTDTQYF. CDR3 DNA: TGTGCCATCAGTGTCCGGACAGGGGTACGGACAGATACGCAGTATTTT.